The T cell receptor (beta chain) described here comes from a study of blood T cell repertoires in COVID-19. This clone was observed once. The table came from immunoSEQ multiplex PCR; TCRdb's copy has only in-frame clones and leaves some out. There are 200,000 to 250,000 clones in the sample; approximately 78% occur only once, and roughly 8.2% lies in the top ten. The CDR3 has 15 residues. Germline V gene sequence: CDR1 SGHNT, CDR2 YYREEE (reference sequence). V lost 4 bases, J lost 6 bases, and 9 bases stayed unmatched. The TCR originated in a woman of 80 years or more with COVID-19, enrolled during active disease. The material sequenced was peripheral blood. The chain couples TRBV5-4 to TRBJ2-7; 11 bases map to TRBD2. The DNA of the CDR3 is TGTGCCAGCAGCGAAGTTACTAGCGGGAGACGCGAGCAGTACTTC. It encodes CASSEVTSGRREQYF.